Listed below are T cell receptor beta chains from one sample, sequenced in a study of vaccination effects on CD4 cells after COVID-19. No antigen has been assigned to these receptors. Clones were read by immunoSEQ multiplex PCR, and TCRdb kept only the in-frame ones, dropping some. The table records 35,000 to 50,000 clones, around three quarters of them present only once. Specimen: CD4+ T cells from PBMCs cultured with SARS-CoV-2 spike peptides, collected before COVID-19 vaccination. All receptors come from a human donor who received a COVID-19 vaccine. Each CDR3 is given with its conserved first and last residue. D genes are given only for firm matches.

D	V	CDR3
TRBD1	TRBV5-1	CASSLGDRDEKLFF
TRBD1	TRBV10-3	CATGQGVIDEQFF
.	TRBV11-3	CASSLRQGVSEQFF
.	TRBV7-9	CASSPETDTQYF
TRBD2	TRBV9	CASSVASASGGQETQYF
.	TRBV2	CASSQDRFSGNTIYF
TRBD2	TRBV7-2	CASSPPGLAGGYNEQFF
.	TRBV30	CAWSVKGRANYGYTF
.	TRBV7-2	CASSPRGGAGNEQFF
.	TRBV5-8	CASNQFTGVNTEAFF
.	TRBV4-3	CASSQDTGAMTHSPLHF
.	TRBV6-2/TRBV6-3	CASSYSNLRGSGNTIYF
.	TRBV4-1	CASSRYTDSSLGNTIYF
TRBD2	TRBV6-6	CASSLFGLEQETQYF
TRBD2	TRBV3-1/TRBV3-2	CASSLRTGGREETQYF
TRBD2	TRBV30	CAWTSGGPGELFF
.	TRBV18	CASSPKLDGYTDTQYF
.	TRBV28	CASSLPGAANQPQHF
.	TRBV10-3	CAISDRADTGELFF
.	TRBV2	CASSVATNTDTQYF
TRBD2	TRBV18	CASSDLLGLAATDTQYF
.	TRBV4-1	CASSLGTGNQPQHF
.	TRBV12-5	CASGWGGRMDQPQHF
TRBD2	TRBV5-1	CASSLGTGGAQETQYF
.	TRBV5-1	CASSYRTGGTEAFF
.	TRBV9	CASSVDRGGNIQYF
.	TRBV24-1	CATSDPGLAAQYF
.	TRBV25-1	CASSELGETDSPLHF
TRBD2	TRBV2	CASSELAGVRGELFF
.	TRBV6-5	CASRYPGQETQYF
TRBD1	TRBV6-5	CASSYQGQGTEAFF
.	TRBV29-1	CSVGPTGAGYGYTF
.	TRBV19	CASTDRVVNTQYF
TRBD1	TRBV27	CASSQFLETGRHGYTF
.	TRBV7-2	CASSFLPLGGEQFF
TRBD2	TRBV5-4	CASMRGGGAMSDTQYF
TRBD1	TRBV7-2	CASSLAGTALTTDTQYF
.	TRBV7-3	CASSSQETGNTEAFF
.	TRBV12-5	CASGDGQTLYNEQFF
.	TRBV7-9	CASSLMGSAFF
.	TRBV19	CASSIDPIASSYNEQFF
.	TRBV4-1	CASSQDPTVTYNEQFF
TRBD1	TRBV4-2	CASSQGTRGTNTEAFF
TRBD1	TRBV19	CATLPRTGGVGYTF
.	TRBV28	CASSLNFRGGQFF
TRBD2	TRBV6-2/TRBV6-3	CASSQRGTWNEQFF
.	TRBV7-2	CASSVRASGELFF
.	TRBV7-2	CASSLLSGNQPQHF
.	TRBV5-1	CASSLSEGTRTEAFF
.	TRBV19	CASIKTGFGEQFF
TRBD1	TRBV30	CAWSLDRGNYGYTF